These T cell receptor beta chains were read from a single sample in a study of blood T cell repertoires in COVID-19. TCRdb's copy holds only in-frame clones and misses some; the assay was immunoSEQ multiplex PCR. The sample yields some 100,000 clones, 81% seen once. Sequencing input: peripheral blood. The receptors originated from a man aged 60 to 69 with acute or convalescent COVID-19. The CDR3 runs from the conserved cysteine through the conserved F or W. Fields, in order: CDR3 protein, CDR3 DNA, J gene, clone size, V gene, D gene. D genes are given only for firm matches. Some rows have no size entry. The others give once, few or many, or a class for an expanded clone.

CDR3: CASSLGGDRGEKLFF; DNA: TGTGCCAGCAGCTTGGGGGGGGACAGGGGTGAAAAACTGTTTTTT; J: TRBJ1-4; size: -; V: TRBV7-2; D: TRBD1
CDR3: CASSQDLGLAGIYTQYF; DNA: TGCGCCAGCAGCCAGGACCTCGGACTAGCGGGGATTTATACGCAGTATTTT; J: TRBJ2-3; size: -; V: TRBV4-3; D: TRBD2
CDR3: CASSPPLLFTEAFF; DNA: TGTGCCAGCAGTCCTCCCCTATTATTCACTGAAGCTTTCTTT; J: TRBJ1-1; size: -; V: TRBV28; D: -
CDR3: CASSSREGNLEQYF; DNA: TGTGCCAGCAGCTCGAGGGAGGGAAACCTCGAGCAGTACTTC; J: TRBJ2-7; size: -; V: TRBV7-2; D: TRBD2
CDR3: CASSQADYTDTQYF; DNA: TGTGCCAGCAGCCAAGCGGACTACACAGATACGCAGTATTTT; J: TRBJ2-3; size: once; V: TRBV16; D: -
CDR3: CASSHPDGGVSGALHF; DNA: TGTGCCAGCAGTCACCCGGACGGAGGCGTTTCGGGGGCCCTCCACTTT; J: TRBJ1-6; size: -; V: TRBV6-2/TRBV6-3; D: -
CDR3: CASSDGGGTARGELFF; DNA: TGCGCCAGCAGTGACGGTGGAGGGACGGCCCGCGGGGAGCTGTTTTTT; J: TRBJ2-2; size: -; V: TRBV10-1; D: -
CDR3: CASSMDRGGTEAFF; DNA: TGTGCCAGCAGCATGGACAGGGGAGGCACTGAAGCTTTCTTT; J: TRBJ1-1; size: few; V: TRBV7-2; D: TRBD1
CDR3: CASSWDGGTSGISYRSEQFF; DNA: TGCGCCAGCAGCTGGGATGGGGGGACTAGCGGGATATCGTACCGTAGTGAGCAGTTCTTC; J: TRBJ2-1; size: once; V: TRBV5-1; D: TRBD2
CDR3: CASSVTGNYNSPLHF; DNA: TGTGCCAGCAGCGTGACAGGAAACTATAATTCACCCCTCCACTTT; J: TRBJ1-6; size: -; V: TRBV11-2; D: -
CDR3: CASSVVPREYDSPLHF; DNA: TGTGCCAGCAGCGTAGTACCCAGGGAATACGATTCACCCCTCCACTTT; J: TRBJ1-6; size: -; V: TRBV9; D: -
CDR3: CASRQGAGQPQHF; DNA: TGTGCCAGCCGACAGGGGGCAGGACAGCCCCAGCATTTT; J: TRBJ1-5; size: -; V: TRBV7-2; D: TRBD1
CDR3: CASSPSGDLYNEQFF; DNA: TGTGCCAGCAGCCCGTCGGGGGACTTATACAATGAGCAGTTCTTC; J: TRBJ2-1; size: -; V: TRBV7-9; D: -
CDR3: CASSSRGYLYNEQFF; DNA: TGTGCCAGCAGTTCGCGGGGGTACCTTTACAATGAGCAGTTCTTC; J: TRBJ2-1; size: once; V: TRBV6-5; D: TRBD2
CDR3: CASSVSWSQPQHF; DNA: TGTGCCAGTAGCGTCAGTTGGAGTCAGCCCCAGCATTTT; J: TRBJ1-5; size: -; V: TRBV19; D: -
CDR3: CASSLGLGGLEQYF; DNA: TGCGCCAGCAGCTTGGGGCTCGGGGGGCTGGAGCAGTACTTC; J: TRBJ2-7; size: -; V: TRBV5-1; D: -
CDR3: CASSDSSWTGELFF; DNA: TGTGCCAGCAGTGATAGTAGTTGGACCGGGGAGCTGTTTTTT; J: TRBJ2-2; size: -; V: TRBV2; D: -
CDR3: CATSDFGLAGNNEQFF; DNA: TGTGCCACCAGTGATTTCGGCCTAGCGGGGAACAATGAGCAGTTCTTC; J: TRBJ2-1; size: -; V: TRBV24-1; D: TRBD2
CDR3: CASSVDWRVSEQFF; DNA: TGTGCCAGCAGCGTAGATTGGAGGGTGTCTGAGCAGTTCTTC; J: TRBJ2-1; size: -; V: TRBV9; D: -
CDR3: CASSPYRGLNQPQHF; DNA: TGTGCCAGCAGTCCGTACAGGGGGCTCAATCAGCCCCAGCATTTT; J: TRBJ1-5; size: -; V: TRBV28; D: TRBD1
CDR3: CASSFFDEQFF; DNA: TGTGCCAGCAGTTTTTTCGATGAGCAGTTCTTC; J: TRBJ2-1; size: -; V: TRBV12-3/TRBV12-4; D: -
CDR3: CASSQVERARAGELFF; DNA: TGTGCCAGCAGCCAAGTGGAGCGGGCAAGGGCCGGGGAGCTGTTTTTT; J: TRBJ2-2; size: -; V: TRBV3-1/TRBV3-2; D: -
CDR3: CASSLDRAGGGNEQFF; DNA: TGTGCCAGCAGCTTAGATAGAGCGGGAGGCGGCAATGAGCAGTTCTTC; J: TRBJ2-1; size: -; V: TRBV11-3; D: TRBD2
CDR3: CASSQATGNGYGYTF; DNA: TGCGCCAGCAGCCAAGCGACAGGGAACGGCTATGGCTACACCTTC; J: TRBJ1-2; size: -; V: TRBV4-1; D: TRBD1
CDR3: CASSLEVSQETQYF; DNA: TGTGCCAGCAGCTTAGAGGTCAGCCAAGAGACCCAGTACTTC; J: TRBJ2-5; size: -; V: TRBV11-3; D: -